This T cell receptor (beta chain) was identified in a study of graft-versus-host responses after intestinal transplantation. Across the study: Anti-thymocyte globulin was used for induction in all recipients, who then took tacrolimus and steroids for roughly 3 years.

Study observations and caveats: Analysis identified GvH clones in recipient marrow, with some appearing first in ileum or blood. Graft-donor T cell macrochimerism coincided with high graft-versus-host to host-versus-graft clonal ratios in allografts.

Germline V gives CDR1 SGHDT, CDR2 YYEEEE. V was trimmed by 3 bases and J by 0 bases, leaving 9 bases between them. This CDR3 has 14 amino acids. The table came from immunoSEQ multiplex PCR; TCRdb's copy has only in-frame clones and leaves some out. Altogether around 30,000 clones are present, more than 85% being singletons, with the ten largest covering roughly 0.7%. Turning to this clone: The antigen is unknown.

The rearrangement links TRBV5-6 to TRBJ1-2, with unresolved D. Here the sequenced sample was PBMCs, taken roughly 68 days after intestinal transplant. This receptor was taken from a human patient who received an intestinal transplant, so some T cells may come from the graft donor. CDR3 nucleotides: TGTGCCAGCAGCTCTCTAGGAGCTAACTATGGCTACACCTTC. Residues: CASSSLGANYGYTF.